This T cell receptor (beta chain) was observed in a study of shared clonotypes between healthy human individuals. Germline CDR1 and CDR2: SNHLY and FYNNEI. The CDR3 spans 14 residues. Trimming removed 8 bases from V and 10 bases from J, with 18 bases in between. A note on this clone: What it binds is unknown.

TCRdb keeps only in-frame clones here, not all; method: immunoSEQ multiplex PCR. The sample lists around 2,000,000 clones, roughly 94% occurring once. Findings and caveats of the study: Among donors, the sharing of clonotypes was expected to be influenced by sequencing depth.

CD45RO-negative, CCR7-positively selected cells formed the naive CD8 fraction, excluding terminally differentiated effector memory CD45RA+ cells. The specimen was naive CD8+ T cells sorted from blood. The chain recombines TRBV2 with TRBJ1-6; weak D call: TRBD1 (5 bases). The clonotype originates from a man aged 18-30 years in good health. CDR3 DNA sequence: TGTGCCAGCGAGGGCAGGGAAATCTCCTCACCCCTCCACTTT. Translated: CASEGREISSPLHF.